Below are 18 T cell receptor beta chains sequenced from a single sample in a study of T cell responses to AZD1222 COVID-19 vaccine. Libraries were prepared by immunoSEQ multiplex PCR; TCRdb keeps only in-frame clonotypes and omits some of them. The sample carries roughly 130,000 clones, approximately 88% recorded once. The sample was peripheral blood, taken on day 0 of MenACWY control vaccination. Receptors originate from an adult in good health.

J is TRBJ2-5 and V is TRBV23-1, with D maybe TRBD1 (6 bases). TRBV23-1 has ORF status, its function being uncertain. The V end lost 1 base, the J end lost 4 bases, and 16 bases lay between the germline ends. The CDR3 length is 16 residues. CDR3 nucleotide sequence: TGCGCCAGCAGTCAATGGCACCGGGACACAATAGAGACCCAGTACTTC. It translates to CASSQWHRDTIETQYF.

The V and J genes are TRBV3-1 (or the pseudogene TRBV3-2) and TRBJ1-2; D is uncertain. The CDR3 loop spans 12 amino acids. Trimming took 0 bases from V and 7 from J, leaving 6 bases between them. Germline CDR1 reads LGHDT; CDR2 reads YNNKEL (reference sequence). The CDR3 DNA reads TGTGCCAGCAGCCAAGATCGGGGTGGCTACACCTTC. It yields the protein CASSQDRGGYTF.

CDR3 DNA sequence: TGTGCCAGCAGCGCCGGGACTTTTAGGAACACTGAAGCTTTCTTT. Its translation is CASSAGTFRNTEAFF. The chain couples TRBV7-6 to TRBJ1-1, with D possibly being TRBD1 (5 bases). The CDR3 loop spans 15 amino acids. Germline loops: CDR1 SGHVS, CDR2 FNYEAQ. Trimming took off 5 bases at V and 1 base at J, with 14 bases between the two ends.

The chain couples TRBV21-1 to TRBJ1-4; the tabulated D call, TRBD1, remains unverified against the DNA. TRBV21-1 is marked as a pseudogene. The CDR3 consists of 16 residues. Here the CDR3 DNA reads TGTGCCAGCAGCACCCCGGGGACATCAACTAATGAAAAACTGTTTTTT. As protein: CASSTPGTSTNEKLFF.

This clone has more than one count but fewer than ten. The CDR3: CASSHGTSGSPADTQYF. For the CDR3, the DNA is TGCGCCAGCAGCCACGGGACTAGCGGGTCTCCCGCAGATACGCAGTATTTT. The chain has TRBV5-1 and TRBJ2-3; 12 nucleotides match TRBD2. Germline trimming cut 4 bases from V and 4 bases from J; bases unmatched to any gene: 10. Germline V lookup: CDR1 SGHRS, CDR2 YFSETQ. This CDR3 region has 17 residues.

This clone was observed a single time. The chain links TRBV5-6 to TRBJ2-3; D not certain. This CDR3 is 15 amino acids long. The germline V and J ends were trimmed by 2 bases and 2 bases, with 12 bases remaining between them. CDR1 and CDR2 (germline): SGHDT, YYEEEE. The CDR3 coding sequence is TGTGCCAGCAGCTTTGGCACGGAAGTCACAGATACGCAGTATTTT. Its protein product is CASSFGTEVTDTQYF.

The chain recombines TRBV6-5 with TRBJ2-3; D possibly corresponds to TRBD1 (6 bases). Germline CDR1 MNHEY, CDR2 SVGAGI. The CDR3 covers 15 residues. Trimming shortened V by 9 bases and J by 2 bases, and 18 bases separated the two germline ends. CDR3 coding DNA: TGTGCCAGTGTGGACAGCCCATCTTTCACAGATACGCAGTATTTT. It encodes CASVDSPSFTDTQYF.

V is TRBV27 and J is TRBJ2-2; TRBD2 matches 11 bases. Germline CDR1 and CDR2: MNHEY and SMNVEV (reference sequence). J was trimmed by 8 bases and V by 5 bases; bases with no gene match: 13. The CDR3 length is 17 residues. CDR3 residues: CASSPPGSGRARGELFF. The CDR3 nucleotides read TGTGCCAGCAGTCCCCCGGGTAGCGGGAGGGCCAGGGGGGAGCTGTTTTTT.

V is TRBV20-1 and J is TRBJ1-2; no firm D call. Germline values: CDR1 DFQATT, CDR2 SNEGSKA (reference sequence). The CDR3 runs 11 residues. The CDR3 DNA reads TGCAGCGAAGGAGATAACTATGGCTACACCTTC. This encodes CSEGDNYGYTF.

The J gene is TRBJ1-4, the V gene TRBV5-1; D call uncertain. The V gene lost 1 base and the J gene lost 8 bases, with 9 bases spanning the gap. The CDR3 is 13 amino acids. Germline V gives CDR1 SGHRS, CDR2 YFSETQ. CDR3 amino acids: CASSLMGGEKLFF. The CDR3 region has the DNA TGCGCCAGCAGCTTGATGGGAGGCGAAAAACTGTTTTTT.

The chain has TRBV11-2 and TRBJ2-2; D is unclear. Per the germline V gene, CDR1 is SGHAT and CDR2 is FQNNGV. The V and J ends lost 5 bases and 5 bases respectively, with 9 bases between them. CDR3 size: 13 residues. The CDR3 loop is CASSPSRTGELFF. The DNA for the CDR3 is TGTGCCAGCAGCCCCTCTAGGACCGGGGAGCTGTTTTTT.

The genes are TRBV19 and TRBJ1-1, with 9 bases matching TRBD1. This CDR3 region has 15 residues. Trimming cost V 7 bases and J 6 bases; bases outside gene matches: 12. Germline V lookup: CDR1 LNHDA, CDR2 SQIVND (reference sequence). CDR3 sequence: CASKSTGTGSAEAFF. DNA for the CDR3: TGTGCCAGTAAAAGTACCGGGACAGGGAGTGCTGAAGCTTTCTTT.

This chain uses TRBV15 with TRBJ1-3, with 7 bases that match TRBD1. Germline trimming cut 4 bases from V and 2 bases from J; bases unmatched to any gene: 5. Per the germline V gene, CDR1 is LNHNV and CDR2 is YYDKDF (reference sequence). This CDR3 is built from 15 residues. CDR3 sequence reads: CATSNKQGPGNTIYF. DNA for the CDR3: TGTGCCACCAGCAACAAACAGGGGCCTGGAAACACCATATATTTT.

The chain uses TRBV12-3 or TRBV12-4 and TRBJ2-5, with D unresolved. The V end was cut by 2 bases, the J end by 7 bases, with 8 bases between. This CDR3 comprises 12 residues. The CDR3 spells CASSLHRRTQYF. CDR3 in DNA: TGTGCCAGCAGTTTACACCGGCGGACCCAGTACTTC.

The V gene is TRBV5-4, the J gene TRBJ2-6; D not certain. CDR1 SGHNT and CDR2 YYREEE come from the germline V gene (reference sequence). The length of the CDR3 is 16 residues. Trimming left V 4 bases short and J 4 bases short, with 15 bases between. The CDR3 DNA sequence: TGTGCCAGCAGCAAAAAAGGGTTAGACGGGGCCAACGTCCTGACTTTC. Encoded protein: CASSKKGLDGANVLTF.

The V and J genes are TRBV7-9 and TRBJ2-7; no reliable D call. Germline V gene lookup returns CDR1 SEHNR and CDR2 FQNEAQ (reference sequence). The CDR3 covers 13 residues. V was cut by 5 bases and J by 0 bases, with 8 bases left in between. The CDR3 here is CASSPTPSYEQYF. The CDR3 DNA is TGTGCCAGCAGCCCAACGCCCTCCTACGAGCAGTACTTC.

The V gene is TRBV28, the J gene TRBJ1-3; a weak D match, TRBD1 (6 bases). CDR3 size: 16 residues. The germline CDR1 and CDR2 sequences are MDHEN and SYDVKM. V was trimmed by 3 bases and J by 1 base, leaving 13 bases between them. The CDR3 protein is CASSLGGAESGNTIYF. In DNA, the CDR3 is TGTGCCAGCAGTTTGGGGGGCGCGGAGTCTGGAAACACCATATATTTT.

The CDR3 reads CASRVRRGGSSPLHF. The CDR3 nucleotides read TGTGCCAGCAGGGTTAGGCGGGGAGGGAGTTCACCCCTCCACTTT. The chain is built from TRBV27 and TRBJ1-6; D is undetermined. V was clipped by 6 bases and J by 9 bases, with 18 bases between them. CDR1 is MNHEY and CDR2 is SMNVEV in the germline V gene (reference sequence). The CDR3 has 15 residues.